This T cell receptor beta chain derives from a study of CD8 T cells in Susac syndrome. A quantity of roughly 0.5 to 1 ug RNA underwent reverse transcription using random hexamers. TCRdb fed the immunoSEQ multiplex PCR reads into MiXCR, producing one record per CDR3 protein. The sample lists about 140,000 distinct CDR3 sequences; approximately 95% were seen once. V was shortened by 4 bases and J by 3 bases, with 13 bases between the two germline ends. The CDR3 runs to 14 residues. In germline, CDR1 is SGHRS, CDR2 YFSETQ. This rearrangement joins TRBV5-1 to TRBJ1-2; possible D gene TRBD1, 6 bases. Input material: CD4+ T cells from PBMCs. The origin of this receptor is a human donor with Susac syndrome. As DNA, the CDR3 is TGCGCCAGCAGCCCCGGTCAGGGGCACTATGGCTACACCTTC. This encodes CASSPGQGHYGYTF.